This entry lists 15 T cell receptor beta chains sequenced from one sample in a study of shared clonotypes between healthy human individuals. TCRdb's copy holds only in-frame clones and misses some; the assay was immunoSEQ multiplex PCR. Of about 380,000 clones listed, around 96% are singletons. Sequenced material: memory CD8+ T cells sorted from blood. Noted subset: CD45RO+ cells pooled with CCR7-negative TemRA cells. The receptors shown here come from a man aged 25-40 years in good health.

Concerning this clone itself: Other DNA sequences in this specimen translate into the identical CDR3. The chain joins TRBV10-3 to TRBJ2-5; 8 bases fit TRBD1. The CDR3 is 12 amino acids. CDR1 and CDR2 (germline): ENHRY, SYGVKD. The ends lost 6 bases at V and 4 bases at J; junction bases unmatched: 1. CDR3 DNA: TGTGCCATCAGCGACAGGGGAGAGACCCAGTACTTC. Translation gives CAISDRGETQYF.

The sample holds one count of this clone. The V call is TRBV27, the J call TRBJ1-1; D gene ambiguous. This CDR3 is built from 14 residues. V shed 5 bases and J shed 1 base, with 11 bases lying between them. CDR1 MNHEY and CDR2 SMNVEV come from the germline V gene (reference sequence). The CDR3 bases are TGTGCCAGCAGTGAACTCGACACGAACACTGAAGCTTTCTTT. Translation: CASSELDTNTEAFF.

The V and J genes are TRBV2 and TRBJ1-2, with TRBD1 identical over 7 bases. CDR3 length: 13 amino acids. Per the germline V gene, CDR1 is SNHLY and CDR2 is FYNNEI. Losses at the gene ends were 5 bases for V and 4 bases for J; bases not matched to a gene: 4. CDR3 DNA: TGTGCCAGCAGTCTTGACAGGGTCTATGGCTACACCTTC. Encoded protein: CASSLDRVYGYTF.

This sequence joins TRBV5-1 and TRBJ2-6; D may be TRBD1 (5 bases). This CDR3 has 15 amino acids. Germline CDR1 is SGHRS and CDR2 is YFSETQ. Trimming removed 3 bases at V and 0 bases at J, with 7 bases between. CDR3 protein: CASSYTGSGANVLTF. CDR3 coding DNA: TGCGCCAGCAGCTATACAGGCTCTGGGGCCAACGTCCTGACTTTC.

The genes are TRBV5-5 and TRBJ2-5; tentatively, D is TRBD2 (5 bases). Germline CDR1 is SGHKS and CDR2 is YYEKEE (reference sequence). The CDR3 sequence is 17 residues long. Trimming shortened V by 4 bases and J by 0 bases, and 19 bases separated the two germline ends. This CDR3 is CASSPIGSSKYQETQYF. In DNA form, the CDR3 reads TGTGCCAGCAGCCCGATTGGGTCTAGCAAGTACCAAGAGACCCAGTACTTC.

This chain joins TRBV19 and TRBJ1-2, with a weak D call TRBD1 (5 bases). Per the germline V gene, CDR1 is LNHDA and CDR2 is SQIVND (reference sequence). CDR3 length: 13 residues. Trimming cost V 2 bases and J 3 bases, with 7 bases left between them. The CDR3 DNA reads as TGTGCCAGTAGTATACCGGGACACTATGGCTACACCTTC. This translates into CASSIPGHYGYTF. Filled out from reference TRBV19 and TRBJ1-2, the complete variable domain reads DGGITQSPKYLFRKEGQNVTLSCEQNLNHDAMYWYRQDPGQGLRLIYYSQIVNDFQKGDIAEGYSVSREKKESFPLTVTSAQKNPTAFYLCASSIPGHYGYTFGSGTRLTVV.

This chain joins TRBV27 and TRBJ2-7; TRBD2 matches 11 bases. Germline-derived CDR1 and CDR2 are MNHEY and SMNVEV (reference sequence). CDR3 length equals 15 residues. Trimming cost V 3 bases and J 3 bases; bases outside gene matches: 4. CDR3 loop: CASSFGTSGHYEQYF. DNA for the CDR3: TGTGCCAGCAGTTTCGGGACTAGCGGACACTACGAGCAGTACTTC.

This clone turned up a few times. The chain combines TRBV10-3 with TRBJ2-1; 13 nucleotides match TRBD2. Germline V gene data show CDR1 as ENHRY and CDR2 as SYGVKD. CDR3 length equals 13 residues. J was trimmed by 8 bases and V by 6 bases; bases with no gene match: 1. The CDR3 here is CAISTSGRDEQFF. The CDR3 DNA follows: TGTGCCATCAGCACTAGCGGGAGGGATGAGCAGTTCTTC.

The chain has TRBV25-1 and TRBJ2-7; D remains unclear. The germline V gene has CDR1 MGHDK and CDR2 SYGVNS. There are 15 residues in the CDR3. V was cut by 3 bases and J by 5 bases, with 17 bases left in between. The CDR3 sequence is CASSDIWVKSDEQYF. In nucleotides, the CDR3 is TGTGCCAGCAGTGATATTTGGGTCAAGTCGGACGAGCAGTACTTC.

The chain joins TRBV6-1 to TRBJ2-3; D is undetermined. CDR3 length equals 11 residues. The V gene lost 3 bases and the J gene lost 9 bases, with 7 bases spanning the gap. CDR1 is MNHNS, CDR2 SASEGT, per germline. CDR3 DNA: TGTGCCAGCAGTGACGAGAAAACGCAGTATTTT. It is translated as CASSDEKTQYF.

This chain joins TRBV28 and TRBJ2-5; 9 bases are a match to TRBD2. CDR3 length: 14 residues. Unmatched junction bases numbered 7, after V lost 6 bases and J lost 5 bases. Germline lookup yields CDR1 MDHEN and CDR2 SYDVKM. CDR3 amino acids: CASRPGLAQETQYF. The CDR3 DNA sequence: TGTGCCAGCAGACCGGGACTAGCTCAGGAGACCCAGTACTTC.

The rearrangement joins TRBV28 to TRBJ1-1, with D perhaps TRBD1 (6 bases). In germline, CDR1 is MDHEN, CDR2 SYDVKM. V lost 5 bases to trimming and J lost 1 base, with 14 bases between them. This CDR3 contains 15 residues. DNA of the CDR3: TGTGCCAGCAGTCCATGGGGGGGACAGAACACTGAAGCTTTCTTT. It is translated as CASSPWGGQNTEAFF.

The V gene is TRBV7-9, the J gene TRBJ2-2, with 12 nucleotides matching TRBD2. CDR3 length: 16 amino acids. In germline, CDR1 is SEHNR, CDR2 FQNEAQ (reference sequence). Losses at the gene ends were 4 bases for V and 5 bases for J; bases not matched to a gene: 5. The CDR3 reads CASSWLAGGLTGELFF. For the CDR3, the DNA is TGTGCCAGCAGCTGGCTAGCGGGAGGGTTGACCGGGGAGCTGTTTTTT.

The chain employs TRBV27 and TRBJ2-7; D ambiguous. CDR1 is MNHEY, CDR2 SMNVEV, per germline (reference sequence). The CDR3 sequence is 14 residues long. Trimming cost V 5 bases and J 3 bases, with 14 bases left between them. The CDR3 spells CASSPFIRVYEQYF. The CDR3, as DNA: TGTGCCAGCAGTCCTTTCATTAGGGTCTACGAGCAGTACTTC.

The genes are TRBV9 and TRBJ1-3; D ambiguous. The CDR3 consists of 15 residues. The germline V gene encodes CDR1 SGDLS and CDR2 YYNGEE. Trimming shortened V by 1 base and J by 7 bases, and 15 bases separated the two germline ends. CDR3 in DNA: TGTGCCAGCAGCGTATCGGGTTTCTCCGGGAACACCATATATTTT. Its protein product is CASSVSGFSGNTIYF.